This TCR beta chain was identified in a study of response to subunit inactivated influenza vaccine. Whole-study results and caveats: Authors suggested each seasonal influenza vaccination recruits few new T cells.

MiXCR, applied by TCRdb to the RT-PCR reads, yields one record per CDR3 protein. The sample records 530,000 or so distinct CDR3 sequences, approximately 14% being singletons. Comment on this clonotype: Its target is unknown.

The sample in question was PBMCs from blood, obtained approximately 13 days after vaccination. The TCR sequence derives from a man in his fifties or sixties who received an inactivated influenza vaccine.

DNA for the CDR3: TGTGCCAGCAGCGGAGGAGTGACGGAAAACATTCAGTACTTC. Translating gives CASSGGVTENIQYF. The genes are TRBV9 and TRBJ2-4; D remains ambiguous. This CDR3 region has 14 residues. V was shortened by 3 bases and J by 5 bases, with 12 bases between the two germline ends. CDR1 and CDR2 from the germline V gene are SGDLS and YYNGEE. Full variable domain (missing parts from reference TRBV9 and TRBJ2-4): DSGVTQTPKHLITATGQRVTLRCSPRSGDLSVYWYQQSLDQGLQFLIQYYNGEERAKGNILERFSAQQFPDLHSELNLSSLELGDSALYFCASSGGVTENIQYFGAGTRLSVL.